These T cell receptor beta chains were read from a single sample in a study of blood T cell repertoires in COVID-19. Produced via immunoSEQ multiplex PCR; TCRdb's table is partial and in-frame only. The data contain some 190,000 clones, 80% to 90% of them singletons. Input material: peripheral blood. These TCRs come from a human donor in a cohort sampled during active COVID-19. The CDR3 runs from the conserved cysteine through the conserved F or W. Fields, in order: J gene, D gene, V gene, CDR3 protein. A D gene is named only where the DNA matches it firmly.

j_gene: TRBJ2-7
d_gene: -
v_gene: TRBV4-2
CDR3aa: CASSQGDSGYYEQYF

j_gene: TRBJ2-1
d_gene: TRBD1
v_gene: TRBV28
CDR3aa: CASSGTGTGKQFLQFF

j_gene: TRBJ2-7
d_gene: -
v_gene: TRBV28
CDR3aa: CASSPTRQSQYF

j_gene: TRBJ2-7
d_gene: -
v_gene: TRBV5-1
CDR3aa: CASAQQAPQFPYYEQYF

j_gene: TRBJ2-3
d_gene: -
v_gene: TRBV5-4
CDR3aa: CASSLFGTDTQYF

j_gene: TRBJ2-4
d_gene: TRBD1
v_gene: TRBV9
CDR3aa: CASSGAERDRASVIQYF

j_gene: TRBJ2-5
d_gene: TRBD2
v_gene: TRBV9
CDR3aa: CASSVVPSGGETQYF

j_gene: TRBJ2-3
d_gene: -
v_gene: TRBV14
CDR3aa: CASSSQTGRTDTQYF

j_gene: TRBJ2-1
d_gene: -
v_gene: TRBV4-2
CDR3aa: CASSRDRYNEQFF

j_gene: TRBJ2-1
d_gene: -
v_gene: TRBV18
CDR3aa: CASSPTLGAGNNEQFF

j_gene: TRBJ2-2
d_gene: -
v_gene: TRBV2
CDR3aa: CASSLGAPDTGELFF

j_gene: TRBJ1-2
d_gene: -
v_gene: TRBV24-1
CDR3aa: CATSEGTPANYGYTF

j_gene: TRBJ1-1
d_gene: -
v_gene: TRBV5-4
CDR3aa: CASSFGGNTEAFF

j_gene: TRBJ1-6
d_gene: -
v_gene: TRBV19
CDR3aa: CASSRYGQLTLHF

j_gene: TRBJ2-5
d_gene: -
v_gene: TRBV18
CDR3aa: CASSPRQYQETQYF

j_gene: TRBJ2-5
d_gene: TRBD2
v_gene: TRBV6-1
CDR3aa: CASSEITSGGKLQETQYF

j_gene: TRBJ1-5
d_gene: -
v_gene: TRBV27
CDR3aa: CASSQLWRPLQGSSNQPQHF

j_gene: TRBJ2-1
d_gene: TRBD1
v_gene: TRBV12-5
CDR3aa: CAISPGQDRKDSYNEQFF

j_gene: TRBJ2-1
d_gene: -
v_gene: TRBV9
CDR3aa: CASSVVIGSSEQFF

j_gene: TRBJ2-7
d_gene: -
v_gene: TRBV7-8
CDR3aa: CASSPSEVLGPYEQYF

j_gene: TRBJ2-1
d_gene: TRBD2
v_gene: TRBV4-2
CDR3aa: CASSHRLAGGGDEQFF

j_gene: TRBJ1-2
d_gene: TRBD1
v_gene: TRBV19
CDR3aa: CASSVPHRGGYGYTF

j_gene: TRBJ1-5
d_gene: -
v_gene: TRBV19
CDR3aa: CASSFFVQPQHF

j_gene: TRBJ2-5
d_gene: -
v_gene: TRBV5-1
CDR3aa: CASTRDSFLETQYF

j_gene: TRBJ2-7
d_gene: TRBD1
v_gene: TRBV5-4
CDR3aa: CASSLGDRGPYEQYF

j_gene: TRBJ1-5
d_gene: TRBD1
v_gene: TRBV19
CDR3aa: CASSPGGQGIFRGAQPQHF

j_gene: TRBJ2-1
d_gene: -
v_gene: TRBV3-1/TRBV3-2
CDR3aa: CASNLGGPSSYNEQFF

j_gene: TRBJ2-3
d_gene: -
v_gene: TRBV7-9
CDR3aa: CASSFRTDGDTQYF

j_gene: TRBJ2-7
d_gene: -
v_gene: TRBV7-8
CDR3aa: CASSDSGKHPYEQYF

j_gene: TRBJ1-4
d_gene: TRBD1
v_gene: TRBV7-6
CDR3aa: CASSPYRGHATNEKLFF

j_gene: TRBJ1-2
d_gene: -
v_gene: TRBV9
CDR3aa: CASSVTSRGPVQGGYTF

j_gene: TRBJ1-1
d_gene: -
v_gene: TRBV7-8
CDR3aa: CASSLSPGTLRVGTEAFF

j_gene: TRBJ2-7
d_gene: TRBD1
v_gene: TRBV28
CDR3aa: CASTPNAGTAYEQYF

j_gene: TRBJ2-1
d_gene: -
v_gene: TRBV30
CDR3aa: CAWRKSMDSVNSYNEQFF

j_gene: TRBJ1-6
d_gene: -
v_gene: TRBV30
CDR3aa: CAWNAGRGNSPLHF

j_gene: TRBJ2-5
d_gene: -
v_gene: TRBV20-1
CDR3aa: CSASPGRGDKWTQYF

j_gene: TRBJ1-3
d_gene: TRBD1
v_gene: TRBV2
CDR3aa: CASSRQGRNSGNTIYF

j_gene: TRBJ2-7
d_gene: -
v_gene: TRBV7-9
CDR3aa: CASSFQVSYEQYF

j_gene: TRBJ1-2
d_gene: -
v_gene: TRBV18
CDR3aa: CASSPGRDGYTF

j_gene: TRBJ1-2
d_gene: -
v_gene: TRBV10-2
CDR3aa: CASGQGPSNVYGYTF

j_gene: TRBJ1-4
d_gene: -
v_gene: TRBV15
CDR3aa: CAANRGGTTNEKLFF

j_gene: TRBJ1-1
d_gene: -
v_gene: TRBV6-1
CDR3aa: CASSDQGADEAFF

j_gene: TRBJ2-3
d_gene: TRBD1
v_gene: TRBV6-5
CDR3aa: CASRHGTGSDTQYF

j_gene: TRBJ1-1
d_gene: -
v_gene: TRBV6-6
CDR3aa: CASRTRRVFPEAFF

j_gene: TRBJ1-2
d_gene: TRBD1
v_gene: TRBV6-5
CDR3aa: CASRSSMGQGGGYTF

j_gene: TRBJ1-5
d_gene: TRBD1
v_gene: TRBV6-5
CDR3aa: CASYRDRNNQPQHF

j_gene: TRBJ1-6
d_gene: -
v_gene: TRBV7-2
CDR3aa: CASSFIAGANSPLHF

j_gene: TRBJ1-5
d_gene: -
v_gene: TRBV6-8
CDR3aa: CASSYRGPREPQHF

j_gene: TRBJ1-3
d_gene: -
v_gene: TRBV4-1
CDR3aa: CASSPRGSSGNTIYF

j_gene: TRBJ1-2
d_gene: -
v_gene: TRBV19
CDR3aa: CASSMTPRLGYTF

j_gene: TRBJ1-2
d_gene: -
v_gene: TRBV12-3/TRBV12-4
CDR3aa: CASKGVGYGYTF

j_gene: TRBJ2-7
d_gene: -
v_gene: TRBV5-1
CDR3aa: CASSLDPSSYEQYF

j_gene: TRBJ2-3
d_gene: TRBD2
v_gene: TRBV7-2
CDR3aa: CASSLVGTSGRTDTQYF

j_gene: TRBJ1-6
d_gene: TRBD1
v_gene: TRBV18
CDR3aa: CASSSTGPPNSPLHF

j_gene: TRBJ2-5
d_gene: -
v_gene: TRBV7-9
CDR3aa: CASSLTLGVQETQYF

j_gene: TRBJ1-4
d_gene: -
v_gene: TRBV19
CDR3aa: CASSGTGTPNEKLFF